This T cell receptor beta chain was profiled in a study of T cell responses to AZD1222 COVID-19 vaccine (TCRdb year 2021). With respect to the entire study: A total of roughly 240 trial participants underwent TCR sequencing, of whom 207 received two doses of AZD1222 and roughly 25 received two doses of the MenACWY control vaccine. Trial participants were enrolled by age into subgroups of 18-55, 56-69 and 70-plus years, and around 150, 28 and 57 TCR-sequenced participants, respectively, were included in these subgroups. The research as a whole found: Participants were mostly white British, with more females than males. The authors suggested clonal diversity may have been underestimated. Epitopes outside the regions mutated in the B.1.351 and B.1.1.7 variants were reportedly recognized by nearly half of the unique spike-specific TCRs. The vaccine-associated CD4 TCRs covered the entire spike protein, and the dominant responses fell in regions 160-218 and 743-854. Conclusions about previously exposed vaccinees are limited, since just a handful of AZD1222 recipients were seropositive for SARS-CoV-2 at baseline. After two AZD1222 doses, spike-specific TCR breadth and depth were significantly higher than at day 0 and than in MenACWY recipients. Because no day 14 peak-response samples were available, the repertoires could be characterized only after the peak T cell response. The 56-69-year group was small, and its depth increase did not reach significance, likely because of low power.

The CDR3 regions of human TCRbeta chains were analyzed by immunosequencing. The study's processing was this. TCRs in the repertoires were compared against a reference library of SARS-CoV-2-specific TCRs that had been generated with the MIRA antigen-specificity platform. Breadth meant the fraction of unique TCRs that were SARS-CoV-2-associated, whereas depth meant the fraction of total T cells that were SARS-CoV-2-associated. Using the MIRA data, every spike-specific TCR was mapped to the spike region that the TCR reacted to and assigned to either a CD4 or a CD8 class. Log10-transformed breadth and depth values were compared by one-way ANOVA with Sidak's multiple comparisons tests. TCRdb provides this immuneACCESS table in a form limited to in-frame rearrangements. Some clones are lacking; in checked studies, under half of them reflect an unresolved V gene, and why the rest are absent is not known. V, J and clone size derive from that table, while D and trimming were established from the DNA sequence. Here the sample has about 170,000 clones; over 80% occur a single time. Clones ranked in the top ten supply about 4.3% of the sample.

The sample's time point label is to be understood as: about 28 days (+/-7) after the second vaccine dose. The treatment or condition label, read with the paper, signifies: meningococcal conjugate vaccine given as trial control. Samples from vaccinated people were obtained from the UK trials COV001 and COV002, which included a single-blind randomized controlled phase 2/3 trial of AZD1222 (ChAdOx1 nCoV-19) in healthy adults. Trial participant PBMC samples were collected at day 0 and day 28 after the second dose for TCRbeta chain sequencing. For this clone: The specificity of this receptor is unknown. There are no base qualities to consult, and no much larger clone falls within one base.

The sample in question was peripheral blood, obtained 28 days after the second dose of the MenACWY control vaccine. This receptor was taken from an adult who received the MenACWY meningococcal vaccine as a control.

The DNA sequence is TGTGCCAGTAGTATAGACCACCGGGGGCCCACTGAAGCTTTCTTT. It specifies CASSIDHRGPTEAFF. The receptor chain draws on TRBV19 and TRBJ1-1, and the D gene may be TRBD1, 6 bases matching. The germline V gene (reference sequence) provides CDR1 LNHDA and CDR2 SQIVND. The CDR3 goes from the cysteine to the phenylalanine over 15 residues. The DNA shown is the 45-base CDR3, in frame from base 1. V lost 0 bases and J lost 4 bases; the stretch between them is 12 bases long.